These 30 T cell receptor beta chains share one sample of origin, sequenced in a study of blood T cell repertoires in COVID-19 (dated by TCRdb to 2018 to 2021). Library preparation employed the immunoSEQ multiplex PCR assay. The source is immuneACCESS, and TCRdb retained only in-frame sequences with V and J called. Part of the clones is not carried over; for the studies checked, unresolved V genes explain less than half of this, and the remainder is unexplained. The sample table shows 350,000 to 450,000 clones, and about 89% are seen once. The ten largest clones represent about 1.6% of the sample. Specimen: peripheral blood. All receptors derive from a woman between 40 and 50 years old with COVID-19, enrolled during active disease.

The V and J genes are TRBV19 and TRBJ2-6, with D possibly being TRBD1 (6 bases). The CDR3 has 16 residues. Trimming pared 5 bases from V and 4 bases from J, leaving 15 bases between. Germline CDR1 LNHDA, CDR2 SQIVND (reference sequence). For the CDR3, the DNA is TGTGCCAGTAGTCTCACGCAGGGGTCCGGGGCCAACGTCCTGACTTTC. Translated, it gives CASSLTQGSGANVLTF.

This chain links TRBV5-1 with TRBJ2-7, with TRBD1 matching 7 bases. This CDR3 has 15 amino acids. Germline CDR1 reads SGHRS; CDR2 reads YFSETQ. Germline trimming cut 4 bases from V and 3 bases from J; bases unmatched to any gene: 10. The CDR3 bases are TGCGCCAGCAGCCCAGAGAGGACAGGCCTCTACGAGCAGTACTTC. This translates into CASSPERTGLYEQYF.

The sample holds a few counts of this clone. The genes are TRBV3-1 (or the pseudogene TRBV3-2) and TRBJ2-7, with 9 bases identical to TRBD2. CDR3 length: 14 amino acids. Germline CDR1 is LGHDT and CDR2 is YNNKEL (reference sequence). With 4 bases clipped from V and 8 bases from J, the junction kept 9 bases outside the gene matches. The CDR3 loop reads CASSLAGVKNQQYF. CDR3 nucleotides: TGTGCCAGCAGCCTAGCGGGAGTAAAAAACCAGCAGTACTTC.

The chain carries TRBV6-2 or TRBV6-3 and TRBJ2-3; D may be TRBD2 (6 bases). Germline CDR1 and CDR2: MNHEY and SVGEGT. The V gene lost 0 bases and the J gene lost 1 base, with 20 bases spanning the gap. The CDR3 is 19 residues long. In DNA, the CDR3 is TGTGCCAGCAGTTACTCGTTACGGGAGACCGCTTTGGGCACAGATACGCAGTATTTT. It translates to CASSYSLRETALGTDTQYF.

This chain joins TRBV5-1 and TRBJ1-6; possibly TRBD1 for D (5 bases). The CDR3 sequence is 15 residues long. With 4 bases removed from V and 7 bases from J, the gap between germline ends came to 15 bases. Germline V gene data show CDR1 as SGHRS and CDR2 as YFSETQ. Here the CDR3 DNA reads TGCGCCAGCAGCCTAGGGGCGCTACACAATTCACCCCTCCACTTT. The encoded protein is CASSLGALHNSPLHF.

This clone was seen just once. This chain joins TRBV14 and TRBJ1-4; D not resolved. Germline V CDR1 and CDR2: SGHDN, FVKESK. V lost 2 bases, J lost 7 bases, and 14 bases lay in between. The CDR3 contains 15 residues. The CDR3 reads CASSQLDPHSEKLFF. In nucleotides, the CDR3 is TGTGCCAGCAGCCAACTCGATCCGCATAGTGAAAAACTGTTTTTT. Full variable domain (rest looked up from reference TRBV14 and TRBJ1-4): EAGVTQFPSHSVIEKGQTVTLRCDPISGHDNLYWYRRVMGKEIKFLLHFVKESKQDESGMPNNRFLAERTGGTYSTLKVQPAELEDSGVYFCASSQLDPHSEKLFFGSGTQLSVL.

This chain joins TRBV6-5 and TRBJ2-7; tentatively, D is TRBD2 (6 bases). Trimming pared 5 bases from V and 3 bases from J, leaving 20 bases between. The CDR3 runs to 16 residues. CDR1 MNHEY and CDR2 SVGAGI come from the germline V gene. DNA of the CDR3: TGTGCCAGCAGTAACTACACCGGGACTTTTTTCTACGAGCAGTACTTC. Its protein is CASSNYTGTFFYEQYF.

The chain is built from TRBV7-9 and TRBJ1-3; D call uncertain. This CDR3 comprises 15 residues. Trimming removed 5 bases from V and 4 bases from J, with 15 bases in between. CDR1 is SEHNR and CDR2 is FQNEAQ in the germline V gene (reference sequence). CDR3 loop: CASSRFGGLGNTIYF. In DNA form, the CDR3 reads TGTGCCAGCAGCCGATTCGGCGGGCTCGGAAACACCATATATTTT.

The V call is TRBV6-5, the J call TRBJ2-1; D is possibly TRBD1 (5 bases). The CDR3 spans 15 residues. The germline CDR1 and CDR2 sequences are MNHEY and SVGAGI. V was trimmed by 6 bases and J by 2 bases, leaving 14 bases between them. Here the CDR3 reads CASSYDSSPYNEQFF. The CDR3 DNA is TGTGCCAGCAGCTACGACAGCTCCCCCTACAATGAGCAGTTCTTC.

J is TRBJ2-1 and V is TRBV7-3; the D is unclear. The germline V gene has CDR1 SGHTA and CDR2 FQGTGA. Between the trimmed V and J ends, which lost 1 base and 4 bases, there was a span of 8 bases. The CDR3 totals 14 residues. For the CDR3, the DNA is TGTGCCAGCAGCTTAAAAACCGAGTACAATGAGCAGTTCTTC. It codes for CASSLKTEYNEQFF.

The chain employs TRBV18 and TRBJ2-2, with a possible D match to TRBD2 (6 bases). V shed 3 bases and J shed 2 bases, with 13 bases lying between them. The CDR3 is 16 amino acids. The germline gives CDR1 KGHSH, CDR2 LQKENI. In DNA, the CDR3 is TGTGCCAGCTCACCTCCGCGGGGAAGAAACACCGGGGAGCTGTTTTTT. Translated: CASSPPRGRNTGELFF.

The chain links TRBV6-5 to TRBJ2-1, with 10 nucleotides matching TRBD1. The J segment lost 8 bases and the V segment lost 2 bases, leaving 6 bases of the junction unmatched. The CDR3 has 15 amino acids. Germline CDR1 reads MNHEY; CDR2 reads SVGAGI. The CDR3 region has the DNA TGTGCCAGCAGTTACGGGACAGGGGTTGTCTATGAGCAGTTCTTC. Translation: CASSYGTGVVYEQFF.

The V call is TRBV6-5, the J call TRBJ1-1; D perhaps matches TRBD1 (5 bases). Per the germline V gene, CDR1 is MNHEY and CDR2 is SVGAGI. V lost 8 bases and J lost 5, with 18 bases in between. The CDR3 is 14 amino acids. CDR3 nucleotides: TGTGCCAGCTCGGAGCAGGGAAGTTATACTGAAGCTTTCTTT. Protein: CASSEQGSYTEAFF.

The V gene is TRBV30, the J gene TRBJ1-3; D possibly corresponds to TRBD1 (5 bases). The germline V gene has CDR1 GTSNPN and CDR2 SVGIG (reference sequence). This CDR3 is built from 15 residues. Trimming removed 2 bases at V and 8 bases at J, with 19 bases between. CDR3 sequence reads: CAWSIMVPGSDTIYF. The CDR3 nucleotides read TGTGCCTGGAGTATCATGGTTCCAGGGTCAGACACCATATATTTT.

The chain uses TRBV24-1 and TRBJ2-3, with TRBD2 matching 7 bases. Germline assignment: CDR1 KGHDR and CDR2 SFDVKD. The CDR3 is 15 amino acids. Trimming removed 7 bases from V and 0 bases from J; junction bases left unmatched: 6. CDR3 bases: TGTGCCACCAGCGCGGGGAGGGTGAGCACAGATACGCAGTATTTT. This encodes CATSAGRVSTDTQYF.

This chain connects TRBV7-2 to TRBJ2-1; TRBD1 aligns across 9 bases. The CDR3 contains 16 residues. With V trimmed by 1 base and J by 6 bases, 7 bases remained unmatched. Germline-derived CDR1 and CDR2 are SGHTA and FQGNSA. The CDR3 region is CASSLGGDREGNEQFF. CDR3 in DNA: TGTGCCAGCAGCTTAGGAGGGGACAGGGAGGGCAATGAGCAGTTCTTC.

On this clone: Other DNA sequences in this specimen translate into the identical CDR3. V is TRBV9 and J is TRBJ1-1, with a possible D match to TRBD1 (6 bases). CDR3 size: 13 residues. The germline V gene has CDR1 SGDLS and CDR2 YYNGEE. The V end was cut by 2 bases, the J end by 3 bases, with 8 bases between. CDR3 in amino acids: CASSVKGDTEAFF. Here the CDR3 DNA reads TGTGCCAGCAGCGTTAAGGGGGACACTGAAGCTTTCTTT.

This chain connects TRBV12-3 or TRBV12-4 to TRBJ2-7; D not certain. The length of the CDR3 is 13 residues. Trimming shortened V by 1 base and J by 5 bases, and 9 bases separated the two germline ends. The CDR3 DNA reads as TGTGCCAGCAGTTTAGGGGCCCTTAACGAGCAGTACTTC. This sequence encodes CASSLGALNEQYF.

The chain carries TRBV7-8 and TRBJ2-1; D is possibly TRBD2 (6 bases). Germline CDR1 SGHVS, CDR2 FQNEAQ. V shed 6 bases and J shed 9 bases, with 15 bases lying between them. The CDR3 length is 13 residues. CDR3 sequence reads: CASSSRLGGEQFF. CDR3 DNA sequence: TGTGCCAGCAGTTCTCGACTAGGTGGTGAGCAGTTCTTC.

The rearrangement links TRBV6-5 to TRBJ1-1, with D perhaps TRBD1 (5 bases). The CDR3 sequence is 14 residues long. Germline-derived CDR1 and CDR2 are MNHEY and SVGAGI. V was trimmed by 2 bases and J by 6 bases, leaving 13 bases between them. CDR3 loop: CASSYHQGAAEAFF. The CDR3 coding sequence is TGTGCCAGCAGTTACCACCAAGGGGCGGCTGAAGCTTTCTTT.

The chain combines TRBV5-1 with TRBJ2-5; 11 bases are shared with TRBD2. CDR1 and CDR2 (germline): SGHRS, YFSETQ. The CDR3 length is 16 residues. J lost 2 bases, V lost 4 bases, and 7 bases had no gene match. As DNA, the CDR3 is TGCGCCAGCAGCCCCCTAGCGGGGGGCCCGCAAGAGACCCAGTACTTC. Its translation is CASSPLAGGPQETQYF.

The chain links TRBV15 to TRBJ1-5; no firm D call. This CDR3 has 11 amino acids. The germline gives CDR1 LNHNV, CDR2 YYDKDF (reference sequence). Trimming cost V 8 bases and J 10 bases, with 12 bases left between them. In DNA form, the CDR3 reads TGTGCCACCGGGAGGGCTAGCCCCCAGCATTTT. This translates into CATGRASPQHF.

This clone was recorded once. The rearrangement links TRBV5-1 to TRBJ2-5; D unclear. CDR1 and CDR2 (germline): SGHRS, YFSETQ. The CDR3 is made up of 13 amino acids. V was cut by 1 base and J by 2 bases, with 6 bases left in between. In DNA form, the CDR3 reads TGCGCCAGCAGCTTGACTTCACAAGAGACCCAGTACTTC. Its translation is CASSLTSQETQYF.

The CDR3 DNA reads TGTGCCAGCAGTGGGGGCTTCTACGAGCAGTACTTC. Translation gives CASSGGFYEQYF. The rearrangement links TRBV2 to TRBJ2-7, with D perhaps TRBD1 (5 bases). The CDR3 is 12 residues long. The V end lost 4 bases, the J end lost 3 bases, and 7 bases lay between the germline ends. CDR1 is SNHLY and CDR2 is FYNNEI in the germline V gene.

The rearrangement links TRBV19 to TRBJ1-5; 7 nucleotides align to TRBD1. V was pared by 6 bases and J by 0 bases, with 11 bases of the junction left unmatched. CDR3 length: 17 amino acids. The germline gives CDR1 LNHDA, CDR2 SQIVND (reference sequence). CDR3 nucleotide sequence: TGTGCCAGTAGGTTGAGACAGGGAATGGTTAGCAATCAGCCCCAGCATTTT. This encodes CASRLRQGMVSNQPQHF.

This clone was observed once. The genes are TRBV7-6 and TRBJ2-1, with 9 bases identical to TRBD1. Germline V CDR1 and CDR2: SGHVS, FNYEAQ. CDR3 size: 15 residues. V lost 4 bases to trimming and J lost 8 bases; unmatched junction nucleotides: 9. CDR3 sequence reads: CASSSGTGIMDEQFF. The DNA of the CDR3 is TGTGCCAGCAGCTCCGGGACAGGGATCATGGATGAGCAGTTCTTC.

This clone was recorded a few times. The genes are TRBV30 and TRBJ1-3, with a possible D match to TRBD1 (5 bases). V lost 4 bases to trimming and J lost 1 base, with 11 bases between them. This CDR3 has 14 residues. Germline values: CDR1 GTSNPN, CDR2 SVGIG (reference sequence). The CDR3: CAWTTGLSGNTIYF. The CDR3 region has the DNA TGTGCCTGGACCACAGGATTATCTGGAAACACCATATATTTT.

This chain connects TRBV19 to TRBJ2-7; 7 bases are shared with TRBD1. CDR3 length: 12 amino acids. V trimming: 9 bases; J trimming: 3 bases; junction bases outside the gene matches: 5. Per the germline V gene, CDR1 is LNHDA and CDR2 is SQIVND (reference sequence). DNA of the CDR3: TGTGCCAGCCTCGGGGACAGCTACGAGCAGTACTTC. Amino acid sequence: CASLGDSYEQYF.

This chain uses TRBV5-4 with TRBJ1-2; 7 bases are a match to TRBD1. Per germline, CDR1 SGHNT and CDR2 YYREEE (reference sequence). The CDR3 has 13 residues. The V segment lost 5 bases and the J segment 4 bases; nucleotides outside the gene matches: 5. This CDR3 is CASRAGQTYGYTF. The CDR3 DNA reads TGTGCCAGCAGGGCGGGACAGACCTATGGCTACACCTTC. The variable domain in full, completed from reference TRBV5-4 and TRBJ1-2, reads ETGVTQSPTHLIKTRGQQVTLRCSSQSGHNTVSWYQQALGQGPQFIFQYYREEENGRGNFPPRFSGLQFPNYSSELNVNALELDDSALYLCASRAGQTYGYTFGSGTRLTVV.

This clone appeared a single time. The chain recombines TRBV19 with TRBJ1-2; D is ambiguous. Germline CDR1 reads LNHDA; CDR2 reads SQIVND (reference sequence). V shed 5 bases and J shed 8 bases, with 12 bases lying between them. The CDR3 is 12 residues long. The chain's CDR3 is CASSLASGGYTF. DNA of the CDR3: TGTGCCAGTAGTCTCGCCTCAGGAGGCTACACCTTC.